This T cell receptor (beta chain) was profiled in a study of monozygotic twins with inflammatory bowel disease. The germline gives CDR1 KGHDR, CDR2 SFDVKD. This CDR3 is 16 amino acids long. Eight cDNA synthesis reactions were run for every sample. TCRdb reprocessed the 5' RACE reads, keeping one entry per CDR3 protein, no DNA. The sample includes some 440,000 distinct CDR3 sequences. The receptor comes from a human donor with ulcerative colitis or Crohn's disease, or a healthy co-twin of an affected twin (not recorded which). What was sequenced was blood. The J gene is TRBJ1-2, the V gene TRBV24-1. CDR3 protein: CATSDPTSTENYGYTF.